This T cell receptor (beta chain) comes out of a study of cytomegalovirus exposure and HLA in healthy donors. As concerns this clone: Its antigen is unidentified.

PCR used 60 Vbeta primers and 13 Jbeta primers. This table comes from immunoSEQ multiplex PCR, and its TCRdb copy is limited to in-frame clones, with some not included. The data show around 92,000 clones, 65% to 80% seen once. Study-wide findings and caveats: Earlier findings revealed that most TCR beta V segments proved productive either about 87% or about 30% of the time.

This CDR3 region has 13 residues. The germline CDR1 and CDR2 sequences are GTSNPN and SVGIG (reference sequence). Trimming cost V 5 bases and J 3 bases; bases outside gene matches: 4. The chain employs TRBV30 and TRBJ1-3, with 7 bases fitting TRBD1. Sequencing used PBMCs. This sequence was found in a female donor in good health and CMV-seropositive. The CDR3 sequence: CAWSTGSGNTIYF. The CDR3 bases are TGTGCCTGGTCGACAGGGAGTGGAAACACCATATATTTT.